This T cell receptor (beta chain) was retrieved from a study of control samples from healthy donors and cancer patients. Germline CDR1 MDHEN, CDR2 SYDVKM. V was shortened by 5 bases and J by 2 bases, with 4 bases between the two germline ends. CDR3 size: 12 residues. Sequencing was performed with immunoSEQ multiplex PCR; in TCRdb, only in-frame clones are kept and a portion is missing. The data hold roughly 400,000 clones, with around 90% observed a single time. The rearrangement uses TRBV28 and TRBJ1-5, with D unclear. The sequenced material came from PBMCs. The TCR originated in a man between 40 and 49 years old with head and neck cancer. CDR3 loop: CASSDGNQPQHF. CDR3 in DNA: TGTGCCAGCAGTGACGGCAATCAGCCCCAGCATTTT.